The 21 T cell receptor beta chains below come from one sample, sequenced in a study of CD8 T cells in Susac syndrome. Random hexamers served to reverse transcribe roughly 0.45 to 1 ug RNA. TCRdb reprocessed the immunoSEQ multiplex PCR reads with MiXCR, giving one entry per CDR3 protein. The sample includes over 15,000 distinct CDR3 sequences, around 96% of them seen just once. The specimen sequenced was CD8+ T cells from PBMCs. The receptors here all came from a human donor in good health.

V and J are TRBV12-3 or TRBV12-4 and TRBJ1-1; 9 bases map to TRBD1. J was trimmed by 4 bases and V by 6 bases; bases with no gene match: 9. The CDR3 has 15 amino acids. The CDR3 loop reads CASRNHRGLGTEAFF. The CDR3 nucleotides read TGTGCCAGCAGGAACCACAGGGGGCTAGGCACTGAAGCTTTCTTT.

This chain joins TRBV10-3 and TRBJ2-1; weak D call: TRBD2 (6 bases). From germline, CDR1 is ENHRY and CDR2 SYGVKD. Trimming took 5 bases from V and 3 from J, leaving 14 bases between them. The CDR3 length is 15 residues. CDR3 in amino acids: CAISYRDSRYNEQFF. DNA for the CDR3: TGTGCCATCAGTTACCGGGACTCGCGCTACAATGAGCAGTTCTTC.

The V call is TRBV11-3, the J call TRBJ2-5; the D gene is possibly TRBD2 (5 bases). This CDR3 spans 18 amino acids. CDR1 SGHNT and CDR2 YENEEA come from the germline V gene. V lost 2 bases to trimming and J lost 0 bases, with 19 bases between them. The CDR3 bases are TGTGCCAGCAGCTTAACATCTCGGGTCCCGGGGTACCAAGAGACCCAGTACTTC. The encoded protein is CASSLTSRVPGYQETQYF.

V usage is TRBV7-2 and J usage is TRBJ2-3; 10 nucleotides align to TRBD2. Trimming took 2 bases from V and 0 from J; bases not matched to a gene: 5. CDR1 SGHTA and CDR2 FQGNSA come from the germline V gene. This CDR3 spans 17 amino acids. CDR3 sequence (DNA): TGTGCCAGCAGCTTAAGGACTAGCGGAACTAGCACAGATACGCAGTATTTT. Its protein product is CASSLRTSGTSTDTQYF.

The CDR3 loop reads CASRPGGRDNEQFF. The CDR3, as DNA: TGTGCCAGCAGACCTGGCGGGAGAGACAATGAGCAGTTCTTC. The J gene is TRBJ2-1, the V gene TRBV7-8, with TRBD2 identical over 7 bases. V was clipped by 6 bases and J by 5 bases; unmatched bases: 7. Per germline, CDR1 SGHVS and CDR2 FQNEAQ. This CDR3 region has 14 residues.

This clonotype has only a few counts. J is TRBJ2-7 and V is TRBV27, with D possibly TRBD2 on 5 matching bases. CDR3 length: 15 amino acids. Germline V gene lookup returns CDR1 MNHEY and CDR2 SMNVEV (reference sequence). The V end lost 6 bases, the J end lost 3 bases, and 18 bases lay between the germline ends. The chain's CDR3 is CASSPMRDWVYEQYF. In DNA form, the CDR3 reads TGTGCCAGCAGCCCTATGAGGGATTGGGTCTACGAGCAGTACTTC.

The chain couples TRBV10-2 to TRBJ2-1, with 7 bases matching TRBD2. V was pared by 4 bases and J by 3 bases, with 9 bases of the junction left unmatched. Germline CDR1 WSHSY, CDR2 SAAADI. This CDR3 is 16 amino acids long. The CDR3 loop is CASSVTREPNYNEQFF. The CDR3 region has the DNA TGCGCCAGCAGTGTTACGCGGGAGCCCAACTACAATGAGCAGTTCTTC.

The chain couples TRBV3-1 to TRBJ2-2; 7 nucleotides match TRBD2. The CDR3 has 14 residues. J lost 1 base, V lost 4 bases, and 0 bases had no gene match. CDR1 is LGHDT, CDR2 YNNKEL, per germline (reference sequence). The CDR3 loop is CASSRGGNTGELFF. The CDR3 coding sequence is TGTGCCAGCAGCCGGGGGGGGAACACCGGGGAGCTGTTTTTT.

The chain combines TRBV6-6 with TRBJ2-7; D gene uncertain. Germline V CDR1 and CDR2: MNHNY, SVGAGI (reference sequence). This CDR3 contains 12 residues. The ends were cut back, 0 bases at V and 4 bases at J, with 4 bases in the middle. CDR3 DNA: TGTGCCAGCAGTTACTCAGAGTACGAGCAGTACTTC. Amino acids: CASSYSEYEQYF.

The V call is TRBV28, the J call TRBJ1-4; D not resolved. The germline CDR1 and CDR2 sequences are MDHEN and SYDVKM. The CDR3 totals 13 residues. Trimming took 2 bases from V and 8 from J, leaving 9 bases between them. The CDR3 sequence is CASSLGDEEKLFF. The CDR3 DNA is TGTGCCAGCAGTTTAGGAGACGAAGAAAAACTGTTTTTT.

The CDR3 DNA sequence: TGCAGCGTTGGGCAGGGGTTCTATGGCTACACCTTC. Protein sequence: CSVGQGFYGYTF. This rearrangement joins TRBV29-1 to TRBJ1-2; D is possibly TRBD1 (6 bases). The V end lost 4 bases, the J end lost 4 bases, and 10 bases lay between the germline ends. Germline-derived CDR1 and CDR2 are SQVTM and ANQGSEA. The CDR3 covers 12 residues.

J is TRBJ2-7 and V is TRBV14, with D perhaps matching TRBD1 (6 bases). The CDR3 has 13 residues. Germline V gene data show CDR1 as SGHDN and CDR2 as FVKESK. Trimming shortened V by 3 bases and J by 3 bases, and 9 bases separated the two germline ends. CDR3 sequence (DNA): TGTGCCAGCAGCCATTCACAGGGCTACGAGCAGTACTTC. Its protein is CASSHSQGYEQYF.

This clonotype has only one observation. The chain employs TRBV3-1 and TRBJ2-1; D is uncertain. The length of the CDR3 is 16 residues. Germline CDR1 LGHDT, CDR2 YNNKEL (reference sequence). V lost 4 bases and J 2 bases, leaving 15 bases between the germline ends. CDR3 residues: CASSLPGGEAYNEQFF. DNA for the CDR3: TGTGCCAGCAGCCTCCCGGGCGGCGAAGCCTACAATGAGCAGTTCTTC.

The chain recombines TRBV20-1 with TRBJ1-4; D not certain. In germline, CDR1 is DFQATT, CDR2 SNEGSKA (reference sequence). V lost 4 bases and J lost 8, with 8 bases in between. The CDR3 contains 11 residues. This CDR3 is CSAMNSEKLFF. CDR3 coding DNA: TGCAGTGCTATGAATAGCGAAAAACTGTTTTTT.

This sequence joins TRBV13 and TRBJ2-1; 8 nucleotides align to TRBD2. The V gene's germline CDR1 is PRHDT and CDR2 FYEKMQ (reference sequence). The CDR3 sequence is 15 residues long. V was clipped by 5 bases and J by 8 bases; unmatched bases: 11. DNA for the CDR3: TGTGCCAGCAGCCCTAGCGGGCGGGGGATGCATGAGCAGTTCTTC. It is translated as CASSPSGRGMHEQFF.

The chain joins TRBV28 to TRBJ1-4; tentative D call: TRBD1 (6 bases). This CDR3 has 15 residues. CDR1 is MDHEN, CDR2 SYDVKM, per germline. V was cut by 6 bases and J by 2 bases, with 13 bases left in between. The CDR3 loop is CASSSHRDTNEKLFF. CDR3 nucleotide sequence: TGTGCCAGCAGCTCCCACAGGGATACTAATGAAAAACTGTTTTTT.

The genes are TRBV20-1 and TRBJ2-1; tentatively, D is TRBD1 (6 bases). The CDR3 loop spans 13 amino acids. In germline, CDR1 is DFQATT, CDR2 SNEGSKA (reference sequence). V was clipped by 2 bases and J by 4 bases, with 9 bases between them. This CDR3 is CSARQGSYNEQFF. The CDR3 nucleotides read TGCAGTGCTAGACAGGGGTCGTACAATGAGCAGTTCTTC.

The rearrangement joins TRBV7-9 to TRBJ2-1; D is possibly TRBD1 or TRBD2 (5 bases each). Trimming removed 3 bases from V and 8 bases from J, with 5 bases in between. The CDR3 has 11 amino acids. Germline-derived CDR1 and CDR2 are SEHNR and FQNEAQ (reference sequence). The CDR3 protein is CASSLGDEQFF. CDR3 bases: TGTGCCAGCAGCTTGGGGGATGAGCAGTTCTTC.

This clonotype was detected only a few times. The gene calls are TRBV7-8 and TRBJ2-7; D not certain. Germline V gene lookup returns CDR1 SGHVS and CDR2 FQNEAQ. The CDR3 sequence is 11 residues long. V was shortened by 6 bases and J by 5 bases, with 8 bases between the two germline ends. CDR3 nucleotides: TGTGCCAGCAGATCAGTGCACGAGCAGTACTTC. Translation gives CASRSVHEQYF.

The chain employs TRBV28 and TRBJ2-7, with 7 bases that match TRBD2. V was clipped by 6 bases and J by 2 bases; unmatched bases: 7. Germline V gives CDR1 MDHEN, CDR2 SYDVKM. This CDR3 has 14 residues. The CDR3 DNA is TGTGCCAGCAGCCACGAGGGAGGGACCTACGAGCAGTACTTC. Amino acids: CASSHEGGTYEQYF. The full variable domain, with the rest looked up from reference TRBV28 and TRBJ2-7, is DVKVTQSSRYLVKRTGEKVFLECVQDMDHENMFWYRQDPGLGLRLIYFSYDVKMKEKGDIPEGYSVSREKKERFSLILESASTNQTSMYLCASSHEGGTYEQYFGPGTRLTVT.

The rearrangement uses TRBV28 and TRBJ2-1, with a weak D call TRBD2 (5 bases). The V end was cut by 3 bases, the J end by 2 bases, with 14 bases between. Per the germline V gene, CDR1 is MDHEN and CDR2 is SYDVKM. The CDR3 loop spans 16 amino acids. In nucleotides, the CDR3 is TGTGCCAGCAGTTTGAGTGACGTGAGGGCCTACAATGAGCAGTTCTTC. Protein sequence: CASSLSDVRAYNEQFF.